These T cell receptor beta chains were read from a single sample in a study of T cell changes during pregnancy in multiple sclerosis. Produced via immunoSEQ multiplex PCR; TCRdb's table is partial and in-frame only. The repertoire holds 35,000 or so clones, with about 90% as singletons. This material consisted of CD4+ T cells from peripheral blood mononuclear cells, taken after pregnancy. The receptors stem from a female donor with multiple sclerosis, enrolled in a pregnancy study. Both conserved end residues are part of each CDR3.

V	J	CDR3
TRBV9	TRBJ2-7	CASSVAQGDYEQYF
TRBV5-1	TRBJ2-7	CASSLRSGGTYEQYF
TRBV6-1	TRBJ2-4	CASSGTGTGGGYIQYF
TRBV19	TRBJ1-1	CASYRDRGHHAEAFF
TRBV6-1	TRBJ1-5	CASWTPSGGNQPQHF
TRBV5-1	TRBJ1-1	CASSASGEIEAFF
TRBV5-1	TRBJ2-7	CASSLVGRSYEQYF
TRBV27	TRBJ1-5	CASSPTRQGYQPQHF
TRBV18	TRBJ2-3	CASSPPSSNTQYF
TRBV19	TRBJ1-2	CASSIQGGGYTF
TRBV7-9	TRBJ1-2	CASSYGQGGYGYTF
TRBV19	TRBJ1-2	CASSHQRTGNYGYTF
TRBV11-2	TRBJ2-5	CASSLSSGGGQETQYF
TRBV25-1	TRBJ2-1	CASSEQGPSLNEQFF
TRBV11-2	TRBJ2-7	CASSLGQTSSYEQYF
TRBV27	TRBJ1-2	CASSAAGTGFYVTF
TRBV4-3	TRBJ1-1	CASSQVLGQGEAFF
TRBV18	TRBJ2-7	CASSAILAGGPYEQYF
TRBV9	TRBJ2-1	CASSVARGRGLGEQFF
TRBV5-4	TRBJ2-6	CASSFGQGAPGANVLTF
TRBV5-8	TRBJ2-2	CASSMGQVDTGELFF
TRBV30	TRBJ2-5	CAWSVGLGGQETQYF
TRBV7-8	TRBJ1-1	CASSLVAGLNTEAFF
TRBV10-3	TRBJ2-3	CAISESRTSGGTDTQYF